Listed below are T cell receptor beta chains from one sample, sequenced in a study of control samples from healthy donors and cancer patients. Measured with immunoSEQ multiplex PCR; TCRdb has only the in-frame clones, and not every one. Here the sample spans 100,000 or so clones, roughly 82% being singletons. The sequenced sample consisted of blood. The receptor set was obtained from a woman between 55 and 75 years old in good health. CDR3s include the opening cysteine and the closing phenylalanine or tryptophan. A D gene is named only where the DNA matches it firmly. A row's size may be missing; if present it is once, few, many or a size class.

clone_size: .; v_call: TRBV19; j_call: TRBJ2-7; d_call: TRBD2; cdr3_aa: CASSILGGSGYEQYF; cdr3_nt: TGTGCCAGTAGTATCCTGGGGGGGTCGGGCTACGAGCAGTACTTC
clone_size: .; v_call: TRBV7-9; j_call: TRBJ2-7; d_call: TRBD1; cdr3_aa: CASSPTLDRGRLYEQYF; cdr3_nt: TGTGCCAGCAGTCCCACCCTTGACAGGGGGCGCCTCTACGAGCAGTACTTC
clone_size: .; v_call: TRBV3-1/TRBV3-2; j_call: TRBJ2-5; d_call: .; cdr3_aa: CASSQLGVGPTQYF; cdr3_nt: TGTGCCAGCAGCCAACTGGGAGTCGGTCCGACCCAGTACTTC
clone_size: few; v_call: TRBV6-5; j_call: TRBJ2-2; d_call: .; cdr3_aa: CASSYLRDTGELFF; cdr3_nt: TGTGCCAGCAGTTATTTAAGGGACACCGGGGAGCTGTTTTTT
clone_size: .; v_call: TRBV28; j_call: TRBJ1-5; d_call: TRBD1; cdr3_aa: CASSTPGQGSNQPQHF; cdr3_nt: TGTGCCAGCAGTACCCCCGGACAGGGAAGCAATCAGCCCCAGCATTTT
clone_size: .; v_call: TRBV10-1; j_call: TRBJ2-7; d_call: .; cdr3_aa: CASSDPSRGGYEQYF; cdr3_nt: TGCGCCAGCAGTGACCCCAGCAGGGGAGGCTACGAGCAGTACTTC
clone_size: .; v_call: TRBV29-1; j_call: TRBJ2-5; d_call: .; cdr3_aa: CSVDQRARGTQYF; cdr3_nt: TGCAGCGTTGATCAGCGAGCCCGGGGGACCCAGTACTTC
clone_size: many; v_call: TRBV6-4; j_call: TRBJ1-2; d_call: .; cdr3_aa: CASSDSIWDGYTF; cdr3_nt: TGTGCCAGCAGTGACTCGATCTGGGACGGCTACACCTTC
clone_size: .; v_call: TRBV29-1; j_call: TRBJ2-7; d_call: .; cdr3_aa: CSVEGGTTRGEQYF; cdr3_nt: TGCAGCGTTGAAGGTGGGACCACTCGGGGGGAGCAGTACTTC
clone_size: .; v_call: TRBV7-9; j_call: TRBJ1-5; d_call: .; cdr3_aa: CASSINDQPQHF; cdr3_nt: TGTGCCAGCAGCATAAATGATCAGCCCCAGCATTTT
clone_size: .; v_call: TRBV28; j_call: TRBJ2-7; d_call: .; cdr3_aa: CASKESHYEQYF; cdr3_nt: TGTGCCAGCAAAGAGAGCCACTACGAGCAGTACTTC
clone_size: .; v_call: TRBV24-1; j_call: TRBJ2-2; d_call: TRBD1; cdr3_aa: CATSDRQGNTGELFF; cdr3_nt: TGTGCCACCAGTGACCGACAGGGAAACACCGGGGAGCTGTTTTTT
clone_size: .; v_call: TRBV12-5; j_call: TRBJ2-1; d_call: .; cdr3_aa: CASGLDFDNEQFF; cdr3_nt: TGTGCTAGTGGTTTAGACTTCGACAATGAGCAGTTCTTC
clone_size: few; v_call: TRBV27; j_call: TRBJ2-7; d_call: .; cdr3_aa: CASGAYEQYF; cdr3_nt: TGTGCCAGCGGGGCCTACGAGCAGTACTTC
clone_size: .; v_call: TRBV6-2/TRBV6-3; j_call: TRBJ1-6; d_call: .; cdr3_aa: CASSHATDTVDFSPLHF; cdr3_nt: TGTGCCAGCAGCCACGCGACAGACACCGTCGACTTTTCACCCCTCCACTTT
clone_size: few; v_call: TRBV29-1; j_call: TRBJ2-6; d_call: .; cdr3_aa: CSVTTPGIGSGANVLTF; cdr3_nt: TGCAGCGTTACAACCCCAGGGATCGGCTCTGGGGCCAACGTCCTGACTTTC
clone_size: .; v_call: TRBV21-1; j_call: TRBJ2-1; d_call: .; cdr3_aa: CASSNAQPGRSILNEQFF; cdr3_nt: TGTGCCAGCAGCAATGCCCAACCGGGACGGTCCATATTAAATGAGCAGTTCTTC
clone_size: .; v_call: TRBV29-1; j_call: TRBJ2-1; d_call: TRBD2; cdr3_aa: CSVEGLAGGWNEQFF; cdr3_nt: TGCAGCGTCGAGGGACTAGCGGGAGGTTGGAATGAGCAGTTCTTC
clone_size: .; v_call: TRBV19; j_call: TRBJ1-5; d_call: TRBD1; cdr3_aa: CASSTTAQGAGQPQHF; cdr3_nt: TGTGCCAGTAGTACCACAGCACAGGGGGCCGGCCAGCCCCAGCATTTT
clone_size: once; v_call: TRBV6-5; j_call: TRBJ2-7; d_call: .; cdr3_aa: CAIVGPYEQYF; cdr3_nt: TGTGCCATCGTGGGTCCCTACGAGCAGTACTTC
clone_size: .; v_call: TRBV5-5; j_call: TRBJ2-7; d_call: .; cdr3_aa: CASSLSRTTYEQYF; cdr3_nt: TGTGCCAGCAGCTTGTCCAGGACCACCTACGAGCAGTACTTC
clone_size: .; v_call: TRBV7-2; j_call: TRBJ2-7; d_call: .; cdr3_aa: CASSVRTGEQYF; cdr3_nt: TGTGCCAGCAGCGTTAGAACGGGGGAGCAGTACTTC
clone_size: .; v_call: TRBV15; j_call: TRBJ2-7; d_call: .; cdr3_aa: CATSTGQSSYEQYF; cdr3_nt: TGTGCCACCAGCACGGGCCAGTCTTCCTACGAGCAGTACTTC
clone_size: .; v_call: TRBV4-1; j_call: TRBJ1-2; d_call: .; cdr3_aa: CASSQDLRTAISYTF; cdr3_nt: TGCGCCAGCAGCCAAGATCTTAGGACAGCCATCAGCTACACCTTC
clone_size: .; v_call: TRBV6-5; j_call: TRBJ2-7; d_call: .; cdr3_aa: CASSSGVSEQYF; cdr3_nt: TGTGCCAGCAGTTCAGGAGTAAGCGAGCAGTACTTC
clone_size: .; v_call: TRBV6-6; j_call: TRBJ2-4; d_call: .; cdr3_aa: CASTKAKNIQYF; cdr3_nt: TGTGCCAGTACCAAAGCCAAAAACATTCAGTACTTC
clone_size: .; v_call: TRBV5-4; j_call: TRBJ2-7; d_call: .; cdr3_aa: CASSLDGTTYEQYF; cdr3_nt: TGTGCCAGCAGCTTGGATGGGACAACCTACGAGCAGTACTTC
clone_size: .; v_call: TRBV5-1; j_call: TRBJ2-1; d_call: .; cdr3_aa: CASSLGAAYNEQFF; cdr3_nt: TGCGCCAGCAGCTTGGGGGCAGCCTACAATGAGCAGTTCTTC
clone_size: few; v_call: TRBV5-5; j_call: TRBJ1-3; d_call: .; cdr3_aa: CASHTGSSGNTIYF; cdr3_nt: TGTGCCAGCCACACAGGGTCCTCTGGAAACACCATATATTTT
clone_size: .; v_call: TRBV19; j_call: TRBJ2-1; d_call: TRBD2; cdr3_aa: CASRVAGSYNEQFF; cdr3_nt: TGTGCCAGTAGGGTAGCGGGCTCCTACAATGAGCAGTTCTTC
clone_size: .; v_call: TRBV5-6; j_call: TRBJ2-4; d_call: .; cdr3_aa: CASSLRGAMSIQYF; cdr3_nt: TGTGCCAGCAGCTTGCGGGGGGCGATGAGCATTCAGTACTTC
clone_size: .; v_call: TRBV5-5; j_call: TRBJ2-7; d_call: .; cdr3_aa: CASSLGQGIYEQYF; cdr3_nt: TGTGCCAGCAGCTTGGGGCAGGGGATCTACGAGCAGTACTTC
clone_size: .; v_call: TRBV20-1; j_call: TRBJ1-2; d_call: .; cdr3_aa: CSASQGGASYGYTF; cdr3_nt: TGCAGTGCTAGTCAAGGGGGGGCCTCCTATGGCTACACCTTC
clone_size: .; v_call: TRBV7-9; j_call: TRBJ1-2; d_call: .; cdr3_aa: CASSVAGANYGYTF; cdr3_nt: TGTGCCAGCAGCGTAGCCGGAGCTAACTATGGCTACACCTTC
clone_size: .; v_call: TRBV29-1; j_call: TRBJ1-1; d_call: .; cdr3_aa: CSVDTDELAAFF; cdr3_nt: TGCAGCGTTGACACGGACGAGCTGGCCGCTTTCTTT
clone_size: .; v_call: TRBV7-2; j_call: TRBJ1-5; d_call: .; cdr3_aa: CASSLAVGSGQPQHF; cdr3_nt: TGTGCCAGCAGCTTAGCGGTAGGGTCCGGACAGCCCCAGCATTTT
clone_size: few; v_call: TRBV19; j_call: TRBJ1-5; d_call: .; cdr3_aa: CASSIVLAPMGAQPQHF; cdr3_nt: TGTGCCAGTAGTATAGTGCTGGCCCCGATGGGGGCTCAGCCCCAGCATTTT
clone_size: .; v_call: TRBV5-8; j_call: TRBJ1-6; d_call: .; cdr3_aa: CASSPLNSPLHF; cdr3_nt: TGTGCCAGCAGCCCCCTTAATTCACCCCTCCACTTT